Following are 17 T cell receptor beta chains from one sample sequenced in a study of T cells after yellow fever vaccination. MiXCR, applied by TCRdb to the 5' RACE reads, yields one record per CDR3 protein. Of roughly 330,000 distinct CDR3 sequences in the sample, around 4.1% were seen once. Here the sequenced sample was PBMCs, taken 5 days after the yellow fever booster vaccination. The receptors here all came from a man aged 18 to 35 who received the YFV17D yellow fever vaccine.

The chain uses TRBV5-6 and TRBJ1-2; D uncertain. Germline V CDR1 and CDR2: SGHDT, YYEEEE. The CDR3 has 13 amino acids. V lost 3 bases and J lost 7, with 13 bases in between. CDR3 nucleotide sequence: TGTGCCAGCAGCTCGGGGTTTACGAGTGGCTACACCTTC. Its protein product is CASSSGFTSGYTF.

The chain is built from TRBV12-5 and TRBJ2-1, with 12 bases aligning to TRBD2. Germline V CDR1 and CDR2: LGHNT, FRNRAP. The CDR3 is 16 amino acids. J gave up 7 bases and V 3 bases, and 7 bases lay outside the gene matches. The CDR3 reads CASGFLLAGGNNEQFF. The CDR3 DNA reads TGTGCTAGTGGTTTCCTACTAGCGGGGGGAAATAATGAGCAGTTCTTC.

This clonotype was picked up many times. The CDR3 nucleotides read TGCAGCGTTGAAGCCAGGGGGGGGAGTACTAAAAAACTGTTTTTT. It translates to CSVEARGGSTKKLFF. V is TRBV29-1 and J is TRBJ1-4; 7 bases map to TRBD1. The germline CDR1 and CDR2 sequences are SQVTM and ANQGSEA. This CDR3 contains 15 residues. Trimming removed 1 base from V and 9 bases from J; junction bases left unmatched: 11.

The chain recombines TRBV7-6 with TRBJ2-7; TRBD1 aligns across 8 bases. The CDR3 has 18 amino acids. The germline V gene has CDR1 SGHVS and CDR2 FNYEAQ. V trimming: 5 bases; J trimming: 1 base; junction bases outside the gene matches: 16. DNA for the CDR3: TGTGCCAGCAGCCCTATTCAATCAGGGGGCAAGAGTTCCTACGAGCAGTACTTC. This sequence encodes CASSPIQSGGKSSYEQYF.

In this sample, this clonotype turned up many times. This chain links TRBV7-8 with TRBJ1-2, with D hard to call. The CDR3 is made up of 15 amino acids. Per germline, CDR1 SGHVS and CDR2 FQNEAQ. V shed 1 base and J shed 5 bases, with 14 bases lying between them. The CDR3 DNA sequence: TGTGCCAGCAGCTTAGAGACCCCGCCTTCTTATGGCTACACCTTC. Protein sequence: CASSLETPPSYGYTF. The full variable domain, completed using reference TRBV7-8 and TRBJ1-2, is GAGVSQSPRYKVAKRGQDVALRCDPISGHVSLFWYQQALGQGPEFLTYFQNEAQLDKSGLPSDRFFAERPEGSVSTLKIQRTQQEDSAVYLCASSLETPPSYGYTFGSGTRLTVV.

The chain uses TRBV21-1 and TRBJ1-6; the D call in the table, TRBD1, was not verified against the DNA. TRBV21-1 is an annotated pseudogene. CDR3 size: 17 residues. The CDR3 DNA reads as TGTGCCAGCAGCAAAGGGGACAGCCAAGACTATAATTCACCCCTCCACTTT. This translates into CASSKGDSQDYNSPLHF.

J is TRBJ2-7 and V is TRBV30, with D unresolved. Germline assignment: CDR1 GTSNPN and CDR2 SVGIG (reference sequence). V lost 5 bases and J 6 bases, leaving 11 bases between the germline ends. The CDR3 runs 11 residues. DNA for the CDR3: TGTGCCTGGGAAGGCTGGGGCGAGCAGTACTTC. Translating it yields CAWEGWGEQYF.

This clonotype was seen ten or more times. This chain connects TRBV5-1 to TRBJ1-1, with TRBD1 as a possible D gene (6 bases). V dropped 3 bases and J dropped 3 bases, with 15 bases sitting between them. The germline V gene has CDR1 SGHRS and CDR2 YFSETQ. The CDR3 covers 15 residues. The CDR3 spells CASSSPSRGYTEAFF. The CDR3 nucleotides are TGCGCCAGCAGCTCCCCGAGCAGGGGTTACACTGAAGCTTTCTTT.

This clonotype showed up just a few times. This rearrangement joins TRBV20-1 to TRBJ2-3; a possible D gene is TRBD2 (5 bases). The germline gives CDR1 DFQATT, CDR2 SNEGSKA (reference sequence). The CDR3 totals 14 residues. Trimming cost V 6 bases and J 2 bases, with 15 bases left between them. DNA for the CDR3: TGCAGTGCCCAAGGAGGAATTTCCACAGATACGCAGTATTTT. Translating it yields CSAQGGISTDTQYF.

The chain combines TRBV6-6 with TRBJ1-6; TRBD1 might be the D (5 bases). The CDR3 has 14 residues. Between the trimmed V and J ends, which lost 3 bases and 10 bases, there was a span of 13 bases. The V gene's germline CDR1 is MNHNY and CDR2 SVGAGI (reference sequence). CDR3 DNA sequence: TGTGCCAGCAGTTATTTGGGGGTGGACTCACCCCTCCACTTT. Translating gives CASSYLGVDSPLHF.

This clonotype was counted a few times. This chain connects TRBV20-1 to TRBJ2-3; D ambiguous. This CDR3 comprises 15 residues. Germline V CDR1 and CDR2: DFQATT, SNEGSKA (reference sequence). The V end was cut by 1 base, the J end by 4 bases, with 15 bases between. CDR3 sequence: CSARVGSWSSDTQYF. The CDR3 region has the DNA TGCAGTGCTAGAGTGGGTAGCTGGAGCTCAGATACGCAGTATTTT.

This clonotype was observed a handful of times. The chain recombines TRBV5-1 with TRBJ1-6; D perhaps matches TRBD1 (5 bases). Germline assignment: CDR1 SGHRS and CDR2 YFSETQ. V lost 5 bases and J 7 bases, leaving 19 bases between the germline ends. The CDR3 is 16 amino acids. The CDR3 DNA is TGCGCCAGCAGTCAGGATCGGGGGTTGACGAATTCACCCCTCCACTTT. Residues: CASSQDRGLTNSPLHF.

This chain uses TRBV7-2 with TRBJ1-6; no clear D gene. The CDR3 has 15 amino acids. Germline values: CDR1 SGHTA, CDR2 FQGNSA. Trimming took off 6 bases at V and 3 bases at J, with 12 bases between the two ends. CDR3 protein: CASSTRAGYNSPLHF. The DNA for the CDR3 is TGTGCCAGCAGTACCCGGGCGGGCTATAATTCACCCCTCCACTTT. The variable domain in full, with the rest retrieved from reference TRBV7-2 and TRBJ1-6, is GAGVSQSPSNKVTEKGKDVELRCDPISGHTALYWYRQSLGQGLEFLIYFQGNSAPDKSGLPSDRFSAERTGGSVSTLTIQRTQQEDSAVYLCASSTRAGYNSPLHFGNGTRLTVT.

This clonotype has more than one count but fewer than ten. The V gene is TRBV7-9, the J gene TRBJ1-1; D call uncertain. CDR3 size: 12 residues. Germline V CDR1 and CDR2: SEHNR, FQNEAQ (reference sequence). V lost 5 bases and J 8 bases, leaving 12 bases between the germline ends. The CDR3 DNA sequence: TGTGCCAGCAGCCAAAGGACCGCCGAAGCTTTCTTT. It codes for CASSQRTAEAFF.

Only a few counts were recorded for this clonotype. V is TRBV12-3 or TRBV12-4 and J is TRBJ2-2, with 7 bases identical to TRBD1. The CDR3 is 16 amino acids. The junction had 13 bases not matched to a gene; V was cut back by 9 bases and J by 3 bases. DNA for the CDR3: TGTGCCAGTGCAAGGAAAGGGACAGAACACACCGGGGAGCTGTTTTTT. This translates into CASARKGTEHTGELFF.

In its sample, this clonotype was seen a few times. The CDR3 loop reads CASSYTGGRDTQYF. The CDR3 coding sequence is TGTGCCAGCAGCTATACAGGGGGCAGAGATACGCAGTATTTT. This rearrangement joins TRBV6-2 or TRBV6-3 to TRBJ2-3; 9 bases are shared with TRBD1. J gave up 5 bases and V 6 bases, and 6 bases lay outside the gene matches. The CDR3 sequence is 14 residues long. Germline CDR1 is MNHEY and CDR2 is SVGEGT.

This clonotype was detected a few times. The rearrangement joins TRBV4-1 to TRBJ1-1; no firm D call. CDR1 and CDR2 (germline): MGHRA, YSYEKL. Trimming removed 0 bases from V and 11 bases from J, with 13 bases in between. The CDR3 has 13 residues. The CDR3 nucleotides read TGCGCCAGCAGCCAAGAAAGAAGGGCCTGGGCTTTCTTT. This gives the protein CASSQERRAWAFF.